Listed below are T cell receptor beta chains from one sample, sequenced in a study of CXCR3-negative and CXCR3-positive naive CD8 T cells. Each CDR3 protein gets one entry in TCRdb, which reprocessed the 5' RACE reads and gives no DNA. Its table lists approximately 100,000 distinct CDR3 sequences. The sample taken for sequencing was naive CXCR3+ CD8+ T cells from blood. The receptor set was obtained from a human donor in good health. Some clones in this sample may be carry-over from other donors' samples. Both conserved end residues are part of each CDR3.

V	J	CDR3
TRBV4-1	TRBJ1-2	CASSAIGDNGYTF
TRBV7-9	TRBJ1-1	CASIPPAGGLEGAFF
TRBV7-8	TRBJ2-1	CASLTGGEDYNEQFF
TRBV7-9	TRBJ1-3	CASRGRSTSGNTIYF
TRBV7-3	TRBJ2-2	CASSPSTGMNTGELFF
TRBV20-1	TRBJ2-7	CSALAQRQGRSYEQYF
TRBV9	TRBJ1-1	CASSETGAMNTEAFF
TRBV14	TRBJ2-1	CASSPGLYGEQFF
TRBV7-3	TRBJ2-4	CASSLTSGDVQYF
TRBV7-3	TRBJ2-1	CASSQTGQGGREQFF
TRBV12-3/TRBV12-4	TRBJ1-5	CASSTEGSNQPQHF
TRBV20-1	TRBJ2-7	CSARDHGSYEQYF
TRBV12-3/TRBV12-4	TRBJ1-2	CASSPDRVSYGYTF
TRBV7-8	TRBJ2-2	CASSRDSSYTGELFF
TRBV20-1	TRBJ1-2	CSAREAGTNYGYTF
TRBV12-3/TRBV12-4	TRBJ2-2	CASSPHRDTTGELFF
TRBV28	TRBJ2-7	CASSFTGTGGSLDLLLEQYF
TRBV13	TRBJ2-7	CASSNNNYEQYF
TRBV22-1	TRBJ2-7	CPGSVFYEQYF
TRBV6-2/TRBV6-3	TRBJ2-1	CASSVARNEQFF
TRBV2	TRBJ2-7	CASSEALKGYYEQYF
TRBV7-8	TRBJ2-1	CASSLGPGSGVRVRNEQFF
TRBV7-3	TRBJ2-1	CASSLTQGLAKNEQFF
TRBV4-2	TRBJ2-2	CASSQVTGACNTGELFF
TRBV11-2	TRBJ2-7	CASSWGAAAYEQYF
TRBV12-3/TRBV12-4	TRBJ2-1	CASRTSGDEQFF
TRBV4-3	TRBJ1-1	CASSQYLTGTGGIGTEAFF
TRBV12-3/TRBV12-4	TRBJ1-5	CASSPGHSNQPQHF
TRBV10-2	TRBJ2-1	CASGTSGYNEQFF
TRBV6-2/TRBV6-3	TRBJ2-7	CASSTASGLSYEQYF
TRBV6-6	TRBJ1-2	CASRSFQGEIGYTF
TRBV6-5	TRBJ2-1	CASSYYPGLDYNQQFF
TRBV6-5	TRBJ2-3	CASSYARLDTQYF
TRBV7-7	TRBJ2-1	CASSLETGLDNEQFF
TRBV6-5	TRBJ1-4	CASSYYQGEANEKLFF
TRBV13	TRBJ1-5	CASSLAHSSNQPQHF
TRBV20-1	TRBJ2-5	CSAQGPGALGGRETQYF
TRBV28	TRBJ2-7	CASSFGTNSYEQYF
TRBV29-1	TRBJ2-1	CSVVWLAGPSLSYNEQFF
TRBV5-1	TRBJ2-7	CASSSGGSGVGTYEQYF
TRBV14	TRBJ2-7	CASSQDEDAYEQYF
TRBV7-9	TRBJ2-5	CASSYSREQETQYF
TRBV28	TRBJ1-2	CASSLRAKNYGYTF
TRBV19	TRBJ1-1	CASSMVQNTEAFF
TRBV28	TRBJ2-5	CASSWVSSRTQYF
TRBV20-1	TRBJ2-7	CSASPGQGVYEQYF
TRBV4-1	TRBJ1-5	CASSQESGQPQHF
TRBV5-4	TRBJ2-7	CASSPGLAPHEQYF
TRBV29-1	TRBJ1-1	CSVVGESGQEAFF
TRBV9	TRBJ2-2	CASSVVGAGELFF
TRBV15	TRBJ2-2	CATSRERVRTSGENTGELFF
TRBV28	TRBJ2-7	CASSLSQDPYEQYF